The next 18 T cell receptor beta chains were all read from a single sample in a study of T cell repertoires in cytomegalovirus infection. Via MiXCR, TCRdb re-called the reads, giving one row per CDR3 protein. The sample lists around 100,000 distinct CDR3 sequences, 10% occurring once. For these TCRs, the target antigens are not known. The material sequenced was PBMCs, sequenced either directly or after in vitro stimulation (not recorded which). Receptors originate from a human donor in good health (CMV status not recorded). Some clones in this sample may be carry-over from other donors' samples.

There are many counts of this clonotype. The chain links TRBV7-2 to TRBJ2-1; tentatively, D is TRBD2 (6 bases). V lost 4 bases to trimming and J lost 16 bases, with 14 bases between them. The CDR3 has 11 residues. The germline V gene encodes CDR1 SGHTA and CDR2 FQGNSA. CDR3 nucleotide sequence: TGTGCCAGCAGCTCCGGAGGGTTGGGTTTCTTC. This encodes CASSSGGLGFF.

V gene TRBV12-3 or TRBV12-4 combines with J gene TRBJ1-1; 9 nucleotides agree with TRBD1. CDR3 size: 15 residues. Losses at the gene ends were 4 bases for V and 5 bases for J; bases not matched to a gene: 8. CDR3 loop: CASSSPQGAWTEAFF. CDR3 in DNA: TGTGCCAGCAGTTCACCACAGGGGGCTTGGACTGAAGCTTTCTTT.

Only a few counts were recorded for this clonotype. This CDR3 reads CASSQDLVRIYGYTF. In DNA, the CDR3 is TGCGCCAGCAGCCAAGATTTAGTACGGATCTATGGCTACACCTTC. The chain couples TRBV4-3 to TRBJ1-2, with D unresolved. This CDR3 spans 15 amino acids. Germline V gene lookup returns CDR1 LGHNA and CDR2 YSLEER. The V gene lost 0 bases and the J gene lost 4 bases, with 12 bases spanning the gap.

The CDR3 protein is CASSSLGVPYGYTF. The DNA of the CDR3 is TGTGCCAGCAGCTCGTTGGGTGTTCCCTATGGCTACACCTTC. The V call is TRBV7-6, the J call TRBJ1-2, with D unclear. Trimming removed 4 bases at V and 4 bases at J, with 13 bases between. This CDR3 contains 14 residues. CDR1 and CDR2 (germline): SGHVS, FNYEAQ.

This chain links TRBV5-1 with TRBJ2-6; D unresolved. The germline V gene encodes CDR1 SGHRS and CDR2 YFSETQ. The CDR3 length is 16 residues. Trimming shortened V by 0 bases and J by 2 bases, and 9 bases separated the two germline ends. In nucleotides, the CDR3 is TGCGCCAGCAGCTTGGGCCTTTCGACTGGGGCCAACGTCCTGACTTTC. It yields the protein CASSLGLSTGANVLTF.

This clonotype was observed at least ten times. This chain connects TRBV7-9 to TRBJ1-2; 7 bases fit TRBD1. The length of the CDR3 is 17 residues. V dropped 5 bases and J dropped 1; count of bases not matched to a gene: 13. Germline-derived CDR1 and CDR2 are SEHNR and FQNEAQ (reference sequence). DNA of the CDR3: TGTGCCAGCAGCCTAAGCCGGGACAGAGAGGTTAACTATGGCTACACCTTC. This translates into CASSLSRDREVNYGYTF.

This clonotype was picked up a small number of times. The chain recombines TRBV6-6 with TRBJ2-6; 7 bases align to TRBD1. V lost 2 bases to trimming and J lost 0 bases; unmatched junction nucleotides: 4. The CDR3 length is 17 residues. Germline V gene sequence: CDR1 MNHNY, CDR2 SVGAGI (reference sequence). The DNA for the CDR3 is TGTGCCAGCAGTTACAAAGGGGGCGGCTCTGGGGCCAACGTCCTGACTTTC. This encodes CASSYKGGGSGANVLTF.

This clonotype has a count of ten or more. This chain links TRBV20-1 with TRBJ1-3; weak D call: TRBD1 (5 bases). Per the germline V gene, CDR1 is DFQATT and CDR2 is SNEGSKA (reference sequence). With 6 bases removed from V and 2 bases from J, the gap between germline ends came to 17 bases. This CDR3 contains 15 residues. In nucleotides, the CDR3 is TGCAGTGCCCCCAGGGCAGGGACGACTGGAAACACCATATATTTT. This translates into CSAPRAGTTGNTIYF.

This clonotype showed up just a few times. The genes are TRBV20-1 and TRBJ1-1, with 8 bases matching TRBD1. J lost 5 bases, V lost 0 bases, and 8 bases had no gene match. The CDR3 has 15 amino acids. Looked up from germline, CDR1 is DFQATT and CDR2 is SNEGSKA (reference sequence). CDR3 in DNA: TGCAGTGCTAGAGATCCCAACAGGGGGAATACTGAAGCTTTCTTT. It yields the protein CSARDPNRGNTEAFF.

This clonotype was detected ten times or more. This chain joins TRBV12-3 or TRBV12-4 and TRBJ2-1; no firm D call. V shed 1 base and J shed 9 bases, with 10 bases lying between them. The length of the CDR3 is 13 residues. The CDR3: CASSLDWVREQFF. The CDR3 coding sequence is TGTGCCAGCAGTTTAGATTGGGTACGTGAGCAGTTCTTC.

This clonotype was detected only a few times. V is TRBV20-1 and J is TRBJ2-1; 9 nucleotides agree with TRBD2. V lost 1 base, J lost 9 bases, and 10 bases stayed unmatched. Germline CDR1 is DFQATT and CDR2 is SNEGSKA (reference sequence). The CDR3 covers 15 residues. The CDR3 DNA sequence: TGCAGTGCTAGAGTGACTGCGGGAGGGCCAAGTGAGCAGTTCTTC. Translation: CSARVTAGGPSEQFF.

This clonotype was observed at least ten times. This chain connects TRBV30 to TRBJ2-5; TRBD2 agrees at 13 bases. After removal of 5 bases from V and 4 bases from J, the junction contained 7 bases not matched to a gene. CDR1 is GTSNPN, CDR2 SVGIG, per germline (reference sequence). CDR3 length equals 15 residues. CDR3 residues: CAWSEGLAGVETQYF. CDR3 coding DNA: TGTGCCTGGTCTGAAGGACTAGCGGGAGTAGAGACCCAGTACTTC.

This clonotype has at least ten counts. The rearrangement joins TRBV6-5 to TRBJ2-5; 13 positions agree with TRBD2. With V trimmed by 2 bases and J by 5 bases, 8 bases remained unmatched. Germline-derived CDR1 and CDR2 are MNHEY and SVGAGI. The length of the CDR3 is 17 residues. CDR3 in amino acids: CASSYLTSGRVGETQYF. CDR3 sequence (DNA): TGTGCCAGCAGTTACCTTACTAGCGGGAGGGTAGGGGAGACCCAGTACTTC.

V and J are TRBV6-6 and TRBJ2-7, with D perhaps TRBD2 (5 bases). The V and J ends lost 0 bases and 1 base respectively, with 7 bases between them. The CDR3 consists of 14 residues. From germline, CDR1 is MNHNY and CDR2 SVGAGI (reference sequence). The CDR3 bases are TGTGCCAGCAGTTACTCTGAGGGTTCCTACGAGCAGTACTTC. It is translated as CASSYSEGSYEQYF.

By share, this clonotype ranks as medium-sized. The J gene is TRBJ1-1, the V gene TRBV7-2, with D uncertain. The germline V gene has CDR1 SGHTA and CDR2 FQGNSA. V lost 1 base, J lost 5 bases, and 8 bases lay in between. The CDR3 has 13 residues. The DNA for the CDR3 is TGTGCCAGCAGCTTAGAGGTTTATACTGAAGCTTTCTTT. Its protein is CASSLEVYTEAFF.

The chain carries TRBV6-2 or TRBV6-3 and TRBJ2-2, with 12 bases matching TRBD1. V gave up 2 bases and J gave up 6 bases; unmatched junction bases: 4. The CDR3 has 16 residues. Germline CDR1 MNHEY, CDR2 SVGEGT. Here the CDR3 DNA reads TGTGCCAGCAGTTACCTGGGACAGGGGGCAGCCGGGGAGCTGTTTTTT. Amino acids: CASSYLGQGAAGELFF.

The rearrangement links TRBV25-1 to TRBJ2-1, with D possibly called TRBD1 or TRBD2 (5 bases each). Germline V gives CDR1 MGHDK, CDR2 SYGVNS. The CDR3 covers 17 residues. The V end was cut by 0 bases, the J end by 5 bases, with 17 bases between. CDR3 coding DNA: TGTGCCAGCAGTGAATATTGGGGACCGGTTAAAGACAATGAGCAGTTCTTC. Its translation: CASSEYWGPVKDNEQFF. Using reference TRBV25-1 and TRBJ2-1 for the parts outside the CDR3, the full variable domain is EADIYQTPRYLVIGTGKKITLECSQTMGHDKMYWYQQDPGMELHLIHYSYGVNSTEKGDLSSESTVSRIRTEHFPLTLESARPSHTSQYLCASSEYWGPVKDNEQFFGPGTRLTVL.

The V and J genes are TRBV5-4 and TRBJ2-3; a possible D gene is TRBD1 (5 bases). Trimming took off 5 bases at V and 1 base at J, with 20 bases between the two ends. The germline gives CDR1 SGHNT, CDR2 YYREEE (reference sequence). This CDR3 comprises 17 residues. CDR3 loop: CASSRGGHLWGTDTQYF. CDR3 nucleotides: TGTGCCAGCAGTCGCGGCGGACATCTGTGGGGCACAGATACGCAGTATTTT.